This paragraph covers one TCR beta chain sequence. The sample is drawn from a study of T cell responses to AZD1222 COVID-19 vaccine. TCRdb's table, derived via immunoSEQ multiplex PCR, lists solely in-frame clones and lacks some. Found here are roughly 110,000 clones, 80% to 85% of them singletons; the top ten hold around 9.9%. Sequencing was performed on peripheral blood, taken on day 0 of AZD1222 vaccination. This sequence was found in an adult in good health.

The CDR3 DNA sequence: TGTGCCAGCAGTGCACCGGGACAGGGGATTCAAGAGACCCAGTACTTC. Its protein product is CASSAPGQGIQETQYF. This chain joins TRBV28 and TRBJ2-5, with 10 bases identical to TRBD1. Trimming cost V 5 bases and J 2 bases; bases outside gene matches: 8. Germline V gives CDR1 MDHEN, CDR2 SYDVKM. The length of the CDR3 is 16 residues.